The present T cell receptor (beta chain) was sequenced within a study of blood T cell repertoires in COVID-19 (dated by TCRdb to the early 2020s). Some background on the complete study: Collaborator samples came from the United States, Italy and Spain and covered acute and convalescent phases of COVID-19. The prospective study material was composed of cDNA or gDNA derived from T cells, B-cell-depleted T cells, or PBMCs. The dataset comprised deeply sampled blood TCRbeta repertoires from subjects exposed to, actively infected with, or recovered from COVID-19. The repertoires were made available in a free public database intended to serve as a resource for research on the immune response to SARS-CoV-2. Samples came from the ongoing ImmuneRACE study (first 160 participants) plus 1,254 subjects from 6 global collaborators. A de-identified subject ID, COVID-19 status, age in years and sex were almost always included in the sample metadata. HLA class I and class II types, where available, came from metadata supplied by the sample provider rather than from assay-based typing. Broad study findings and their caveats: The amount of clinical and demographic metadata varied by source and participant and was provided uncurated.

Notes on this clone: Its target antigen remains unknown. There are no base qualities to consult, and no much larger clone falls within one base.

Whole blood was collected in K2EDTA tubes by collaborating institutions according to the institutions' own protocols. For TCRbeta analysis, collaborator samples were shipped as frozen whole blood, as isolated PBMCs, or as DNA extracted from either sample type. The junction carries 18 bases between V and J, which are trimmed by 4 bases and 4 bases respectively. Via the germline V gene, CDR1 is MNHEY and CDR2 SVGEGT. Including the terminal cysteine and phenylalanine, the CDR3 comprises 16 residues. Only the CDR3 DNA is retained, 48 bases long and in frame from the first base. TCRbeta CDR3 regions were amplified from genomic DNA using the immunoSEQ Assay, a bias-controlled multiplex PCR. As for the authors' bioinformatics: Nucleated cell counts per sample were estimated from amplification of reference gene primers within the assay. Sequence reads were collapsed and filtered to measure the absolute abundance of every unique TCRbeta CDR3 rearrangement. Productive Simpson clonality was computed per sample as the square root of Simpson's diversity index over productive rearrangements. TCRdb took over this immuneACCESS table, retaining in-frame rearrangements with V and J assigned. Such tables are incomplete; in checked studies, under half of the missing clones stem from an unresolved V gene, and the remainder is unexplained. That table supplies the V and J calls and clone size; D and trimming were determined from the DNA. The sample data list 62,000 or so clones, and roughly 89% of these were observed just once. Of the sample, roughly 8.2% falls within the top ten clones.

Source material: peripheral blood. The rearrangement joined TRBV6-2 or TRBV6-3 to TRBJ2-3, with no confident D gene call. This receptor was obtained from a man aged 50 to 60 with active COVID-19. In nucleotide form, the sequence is TGTGCCAGCAGTTCGATGAAGTCCTGGTCGGCAGATACGCAGTATTTT. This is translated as CASSSMKSWSADTQYF.